The rows below give T cell receptor beta chains drawn from one sample of a study of blood T cell repertoires in COVID-19. The assay was immunoSEQ multiplex PCR, and TCRdb's table has in-frame clones only and misses some. In the table there are 12,000 to 15,000 clones, approximately 87% of which are singletons. Specimen: peripheral blood. The receptors stem from a human donor in a cohort sampled during active COVID-19. CDR3s include the opening cysteine and the closing phenylalanine or tryptophan. Each record gives: CDR3 protein, CDR3 DNA, J gene, V gene, D gene, clone size. The D gene is left open where the match is weak. Not all rows give a size; the values are once, few, many and, for expanded clones, a class.

CASSSEAALWIQPQHF,TGTGCCAGCAGCTCAGAGGCAGCTTTGTGGATTCAGCCCCAGCATTTT,TRBJ1-5,TRBV7-9,.,.
CASSRQGATDTQYF,TGTGCCAGCAGCCGACAGGGGGCTACGGATACGCAGTATTTT,TRBJ2-3,TRBV5-4,TRBD1,.
CASGGPRGLTF,TGTGCCAGCGGAGGCCCCAGGGGCCTGACTTTC,TRBJ2-6,TRBV2,.,.
CASSLDSLYGYTF,TGTGCCAGCAGTCTTGACAGTCTCTATGGCTACACCTTC,TRBJ1-2,TRBV3-1/TRBV3-2,.,.
CASSPPSRGRSGTGELFF,TGTGCCAGCTCACCACCGTCGCGGGGGCGTTCGGGCACCGGGGAGCTGTTTTTT,TRBJ2-2,TRBV18,.,.
CASSALSQGEGGYTF,TGTGCCAGCAGCGCCCTTAGCCAGGGTGAAGGTGGCTACACCTTC,TRBJ1-2,TRBV9,.,.
CASRESKRVEAFF,TGTGCCAGCAGGGAGTCCAAGAGGGTGGAAGCTTTCTTT,TRBJ1-1,TRBV28,.,.
CASTGQGANTEAFF,TGCGCCAGCACCGGACAGGGGGCGAACACTGAAGCTTTCTTT,TRBJ1-1,TRBV10-2,TRBD1,.
CASSLSGDTEAFF,TGTGCCAGCAGTTTATCCGGGGACACTGAAGCTTTCTTT,TRBJ1-1,TRBV27,.,once
CASTIGQNQETQYF,TGTGCCAGCACCATAGGACAGAACCAAGAGACCCAGTACTTC,TRBJ2-5,TRBV6-5,.,.
CASSQAAPGQYFNTEAFF,TGTGCCAGCAGCCAAGCCGCTCCAGGGCAGTATTTTAACACTGAAGCTTTCTTT,TRBJ1-1,TRBV4-2,.,.
CASGAGVYNEQFF,TGTGCCAGCGGAGCGGGGGTATACAATGAGCAGTTCTTC,TRBJ2-1,TRBV6-5,TRBD2,.
CASSLGGQGDTQYF,TGTGCCAGCAGCTTAGGGGGGCAGGGAGATACGCAGTATTTT,TRBJ2-3,TRBV7-7,.,.
CASSLGLAGAAVYEQYF,TGTGCCAGCAGTTTAGGGCTAGCGGGAGCAGCTGTCTACGAGCAGTACTTC,TRBJ2-7,TRBV28,TRBD2,.
CASSGKMNTEAFF,TGTGCCAGCAGCGGTAAAATGAACACTGAAGCTTTCTTT,TRBJ1-1,TRBV9,.,.
CASSSSFSYEQYF,TGTGCCAGCAGTTCTAGTTTCTCCTACGAGCAGTACTTC,TRBJ2-7,TRBV28,.,.
CASSARDRGYTDTQYF,TGTGCCAGCAGTGCACGGGACAGGGGCTACACAGATACGCAGTATTTT,TRBJ2-3,TRBV25-1,TRBD1,.
CASSPGGGGTEAFF,TGTGCCAGCTCACCCGGTGGGGGAGGCACTGAAGCTTTCTTT,TRBJ1-1,TRBV18,.,once
CASSLVVTEAFF,TGTGCCAGCAGCTTAGTCGTGACTGAAGCTTTCTTT,TRBJ1-1,TRBV7-9,.,.
CASSLEGAAFF,TGTGCCAGCAGTTTAGAGGGGGCGGCTTTCTTT,TRBJ1-1,TRBV12-3/TRBV12-4,TRBD1,.
CASSPSSGGPKTQYF,TGTGCCAGCAGCCCCAGCAGCGGGGGGCCGAAGACCCAGTACTTC,TRBJ2-5,TRBV7-3,TRBD2,.
CAISEGGISGNTIYF,TGTGCCATCAGTGAGGGGGGGATCTCTGGAAACACCATATATTTT,TRBJ1-3,TRBV10-3,.,.
CASSFGLGPNTEAFF,TGTGCCAGCAGCTTTGGGCTGGGGCCGAACACTGAAGCTTTCTTT,TRBJ1-1,TRBV7-3,.,.
CASSYSGRLAEQYF,TGTGCCAGCAGTTACTCGGGGAGGCTTGCCGAGCAGTACTTC,TRBJ2-7,TRBV6-2/TRBV6-3,.,.
CASRRDSSTDTQYF,TGTGCCAGCAGGAGGGACTCCTCAACAGATACGCAGTATTTT,TRBJ2-3,TRBV6-5,.,.
CASSASGQGIYGYTF,TGTGCCAGCAGCGCCTCTGGACAGGGGATCTATGGCTACACCTTC,TRBJ1-2,TRBV5-4,TRBD1,.
CASSLGEGDLGWDEQFF,TGTGCCAGCAGCTTGGGGGAGGGGGACCTGGGCTGGGATGAGCAGTTCTTC,TRBJ2-1,TRBV5-6,.,once
CASSFAENTEAFF,TGTGCCAGCAGCTTTGCGGAGAACACTGAAGCTTTCTTT,TRBJ1-1,TRBV11-3,.,few
CASSVRGEPSTDTQYF,TGTGCCAGCAGCGTCCGCGGGGAACCTAGCACAGATACGCAGTATTTT,TRBJ2-3,TRBV9,.,.
CASSLKLALSGANVLTF,TGTGCCAGCAGTTTAAAACTAGCTCTCTCTGGGGCCAACGTCCTGACTTTC,TRBJ2-6,TRBV27,.,.
CASSLRAYYEQYF,TGTGCCAGCAGTTTACGCGCTTACTACGAGCAGTACTTC,TRBJ2-7,TRBV27,.,few
CASSFSKAGGYTF,TGTGCCAGCAGTTTTTCTAAGGCGGGGGGCTACACCTTC,TRBJ1-2,TRBV12-3/TRBV12-4,.,.
CASSPGQGDQPQHF,TGTGCCAGCTCCCCGGGACAGGGGGATCAGCCCCAGCATTTT,TRBJ1-5,TRBV19,TRBD1,.
CASSIGQHYGYTF,TGTGCCAGCAGTATTGGACAGCATTATGGCTACACCTTC,TRBJ1-2,TRBV2,.,.
CSASGQGAWNTEAFF,TGCAGTGCTAGTGGACAGGGGGCATGGAACACTGAAGCTTTCTTT,TRBJ1-1,TRBV20-1,TRBD1,.
CASSQGQGSTDTQYF,TGTGCCAGCAGCCAAGGACAGGGGAGCACAGATACGCAGTATTTT,TRBJ2-3,TRBV3-1/TRBV3-2,TRBD1,.
CASSQLQGSGELFF,TGCGCCAGCAGCCAATTACAGGGATCCGGGGAGCTGTTTTTT,TRBJ2-2,TRBV5-1,.,.
CASSLGQGESTDTQYF,TGTGCCAGCAGCTTAGGACAGGGGGAGAGCACAGATACGCAGTATTTT,TRBJ2-3,TRBV7-9,TRBD1,.
CASSQDYERGYTF,TGTGCCAGCAGCCAAGATTACGAGAGGGGCTACACCTTC,TRBJ1-2,TRBV3-1/TRBV3-2,.,.
CASSLEASGAYNEQFF,TGTGCCAGCAGCTTAGAGGCTAGCGGGGCCTACAATGAGCAGTTCTTC,TRBJ2-1,TRBV7-3,TRBD2,.
CASRAGGGSTEAFF,TGTGCCAGCAGGGCCGGGGGGGGCTCGACTGAAGCTTTCTTT,TRBJ1-1,TRBV6-5,.,.
CASGRGAPQETQYF,TGTGCCAGCGGGCGGGGGGCACCCCAAGAGACCCAGTACTTC,TRBJ2-5,TRBV7-8,TRBD2,.
CASSSYRGANEKLFF,TGTGCCAGCAGCTCTTACAGGGGTGCTAATGAAAAACTGTTTTTT,TRBJ1-4,TRBV3-1/TRBV3-2,TRBD1,few
CASSQAGTDNTEAFF,TGCGCCAGCAGCCAAGCTGGGACAGACAACACTGAAGCTTTCTTT,TRBJ1-1,TRBV4-1,TRBD1,.
CASSLPRRTSGKYNEQFF,TGTGCCAGCAGCTTACCCCGTAGGACTAGCGGGAAGTACAATGAGCAGTTCTTC,TRBJ2-1,TRBV7-2,TRBD2,.
CASSPTGSRATEAFF,TGTGCCAGCAGCCCCACAGGGTCCCGGGCCACTGAAGCTTTCTTT,TRBJ1-1,TRBV13,.,.
CASSEETGAPGTQYF,TGTGCCAGCAGTGAAGAGACAGGGGCCCCCGGGACCCAGTACTTC,TRBJ2-5,TRBV2,TRBD1,.
CASSSKTSGGEQFF,TGCGCCAGCAGCTCCAAGACTAGCGGGGGTGAGCAGTTCTTC,TRBJ2-1,TRBV5-1,TRBD2,.
CASREESGSASYEQYF,TGTGCCAGCAGGGAAGAAAGCGGGAGTGCATCTTACGAGCAGTACTTC,TRBJ2-7,TRBV2,TRBD2,.
CASSADSLASYQPQHF,TGTGCCAGCAGCGCCGACAGCCTTGCTTCCTATCAGCCCCAGCATTTT,TRBJ1-5,TRBV5-6,.,.
CASSVSGTETQYF,TGTGCCAGCAGTGTTAGCGGGACAGAGACCCAGTACTTC,TRBJ2-5,TRBV12-3/TRBV12-4,TRBD2,.
CASSLERAGSSTDTQYF,TGTGCCAGCAGCTTAGAACGTGCGGGGTCTAGCACAGATACGCAGTATTTT,TRBJ2-3,TRBV7-2,.,.
CASSYLGLAGEGAYEQYF,TGTGCCAGCAGTTATCTGGGACTAGCGGGAGAAGGGGCCTACGAGCAGTACTTC,TRBJ2-7,TRBV6-2/TRBV6-3,TRBD2,.
CASSILGEGEQFF,TGTGCCAGTAGTATCCTAGGGGAGGGCGAGCAGTTCTTC,TRBJ2-1,TRBV19,TRBD2,.
CASSSRGGEIYNEQFF,TGTGCCAGCAGTTCCCGCGGGGGGGAAATCTACAATGAGCAGTTCTTC,TRBJ2-1,TRBV6-5,TRBD2,.
CSVTSAGRFGQFF,TGCAGCGTCACCTCGGCGGGGCGGTTTGGGCAGTTCTTC,TRBJ2-1,TRBV29-1,.,.
CASTKGGDDYGYTF,TGTGCCAGCACCAAAGGGGGGGATGACTATGGCTACACCTTC,TRBJ1-2,TRBV25-1,.,once
CASSLSGQNSNQPQHF,TGTGCCAGCAGTTTATCGGGACAGAATAGCAATCAGCCCCAGCATTTT,TRBJ1-5,TRBV27,TRBD1,.
CASSLAREVRTEVF,TGTGCCAGCAGCTTAGCTAGGGAGGTTCGCACTGAGGTTTTT,TRBJ2-2,TRBV7-2,.,once
CASSQARASGGLSSYNEQFF,TGTGCCAGCAGCCAAGCTAGGGCTAGCGGGGGCCTTAGCTCCTACAATGAGCAGTTCTTC,TRBJ2-1,TRBV4-2,TRBD2,.